This TCR beta chain was recovered during a study of T cell clonotyping in hematopoietic cell transplantation. Generated by immunoSEQ multiplex PCR, the TCRdb table keeps only in-frame clones and is missing some. The sample records approximately 46,000 clones, 65% to 90% being singletons. The time point here: recipient sample about 28 days before transplant, after cytoreduction. V was trimmed by 5 bases and J by 0 bases, leaving 17 bases between them. The CDR3 has 17 residues. CDR1 and CDR2 from the germline V gene are LNHDA and SQIVND (reference sequence). The TCR sequence derives from a man in his sixties with biphenotypic leukemia. Some clones in this sample may be carry-over from other donors' samples. Sequences were derived from peripheral blood mononuclear cells, sampled before stem cell transplant. J is TRBJ1-5 and V is TRBV19, with TRBD1 as a possible D gene (5 bases). The CDR3 region is CASSPDRQIDSNQPQHF. In nucleotides, the CDR3 is TGTGCCAGTAGTCCGGACCGACAGATCGATAGCAATCAGCCCCAGCATTTT. Variable domain in full (rest from reference TRBV19 and TRBJ1-5): DGGITQSPKYLFRKEGQNVTLSCEQNLNHDAMYWYRQDPGQGLRLIYYSQIVNDFQKGDIAEGYSVSREKKESFPLTVTSAQKNPTAFYLCASSPDRQIDSNQPQHFGDGTRLSIL.